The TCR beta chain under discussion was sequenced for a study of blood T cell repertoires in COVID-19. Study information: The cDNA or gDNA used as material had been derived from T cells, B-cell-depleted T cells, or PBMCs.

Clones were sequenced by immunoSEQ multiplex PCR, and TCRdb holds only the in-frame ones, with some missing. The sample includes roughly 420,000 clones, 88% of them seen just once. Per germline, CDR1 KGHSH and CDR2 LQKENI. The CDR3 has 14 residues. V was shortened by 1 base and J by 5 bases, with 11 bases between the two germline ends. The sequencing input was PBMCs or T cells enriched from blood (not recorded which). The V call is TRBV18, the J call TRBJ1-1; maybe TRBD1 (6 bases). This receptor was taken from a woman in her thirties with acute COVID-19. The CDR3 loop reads CASSPLSGQTEAFF. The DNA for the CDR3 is TGTGCCAGCTCACCACTCTCTGGACAGACTGAAGCTTTCTTT.